The 3 T cell receptor beta chains below come from one sample, sequenced in a study of T cell responses to AZD1222 COVID-19 vaccine. Sequencing used immunoSEQ multiplex PCR; TCRdb keeps in-frame clones, though not all of them. The sample lists about 100,000 clones; 88% were seen once. The source was peripheral blood, collected on day 0 of AZD1222 vaccination. All receptors come from an adult in good health.

The CDR3 nucleotides are TGTGCCATCAGTGAAGGAAGCCCAGGGGACGTCTACGAGCAGTACTTC. It translates to CAISEGSPGDVYEQYF. This chain joins TRBV10-3 and TRBJ2-7; perhaps TRBD1 as D (6 bases). There are 16 residues in the CDR3. The V gene lost 3 bases and the J gene lost 3 bases, with 18 bases spanning the gap. Germline V gene sequence: CDR1 ENHRY, CDR2 SYGVKD.

This clone was counted between two and nine times. The chain couples TRBV14 to TRBJ2-7, with D maybe TRBD1 (5 bases). Deletions cut 4 bases from V and 6 bases from J, with 16 bases between. In germline, CDR1 is SGHDN, CDR2 FVKESK. CDR3 size: 14 residues. The CDR3 DNA reads as TGTGCCAGCAGCCGAGAAAGGGGAACTGCCGAGCAGTACTTC. This codes for CASSRERGTAEQYF.

Only a few counts were recorded for this clone. CDR3 DNA sequence: TGTGCCAGCAGTGACCGGACAGAAGCCACAGATACGCAGTATTTT. It specifies CASSDRTEATDTQYF. The J gene is TRBJ2-3, the V gene TRBV6-4; possibly TRBD1 for D (6 bases). Germline V lookup: CDR1 MRHNA, CDR2 SNTAGT. This CDR3 contains 15 residues. Trimming shortened V by 2 bases and J by 2 bases, and 11 bases separated the two germline ends.